This T cell receptor beta chain was identified during a study of T cells in women clearing cervical HPV infection. Regarding the study as a whole: TRBV6-7 abundance was lower in cases than controls (around 0.1% versus 0.15%).

The method was immunoSEQ multiplex PCR; TCRdb's version includes in-frame clones alone and lacks a portion of them. This listing includes some 39,000 clones. The CDR3 totals 15 residues. The V and J ends lost 5 bases and 0 bases respectively, with 12 bases between them. Germline CDR1 is SGHTA and CDR2 is FQGNSA. As regards this clone: The antigen is unknown. The CDR3 end is not reached by the read, which stops 3 residues before it; the germline J gene fills it in.

This clonotype originated in a woman between 18 and 70 years old with a cervical HPV16 infection that either progressed to CIN3+ or cleared (not recorded which). The sequenced sample consisted of blood buffy coat. The chain is built from TRBV7-2 and TRBJ2-3; D ambiguous. The CDR3 sequence is CASSAQSSSTDTQYF. The sequenced part of the CDR3 DNA is TGTGCCAGCAGCGCACAGAGTTCTAGCACAGATACG.